This T cell receptor (beta chain) was captured in a study of cytomegalovirus exposure and HLA in healthy donors. Study-wide points: Rarity held for most TCR sequences, but there were some public TCRs that occurred in many donors.

Germline V lookup: CDR1 SGHRS, CDR2 YFSETQ. The CDR3 is 15 residues long. Unmatched junction bases numbered 4, after V lost 3 bases and J lost 2 bases. TCRdb keeps only in-frame clones here, not all; method: immunoSEQ multiplex PCR. The profile covers about 360,000 clones, with 86% appearing a single time and 0.83% taken by the ten largest. As concerns this clone: What it binds is not known.

Sequencing was carried out using PBMCs. The gene calls are TRBV5-1 and TRBJ2-7, with 11 positions matching TRBD2. The source is a woman between 18 and 29 years old in good health and CMV-seronegative. In DNA form, the CDR3 reads TGCGCCAGCAGCTCTAGCGGGGGGCTAACCTACGAGCAGTACTTC. It specifies CASSSSGGLTYEQYF.